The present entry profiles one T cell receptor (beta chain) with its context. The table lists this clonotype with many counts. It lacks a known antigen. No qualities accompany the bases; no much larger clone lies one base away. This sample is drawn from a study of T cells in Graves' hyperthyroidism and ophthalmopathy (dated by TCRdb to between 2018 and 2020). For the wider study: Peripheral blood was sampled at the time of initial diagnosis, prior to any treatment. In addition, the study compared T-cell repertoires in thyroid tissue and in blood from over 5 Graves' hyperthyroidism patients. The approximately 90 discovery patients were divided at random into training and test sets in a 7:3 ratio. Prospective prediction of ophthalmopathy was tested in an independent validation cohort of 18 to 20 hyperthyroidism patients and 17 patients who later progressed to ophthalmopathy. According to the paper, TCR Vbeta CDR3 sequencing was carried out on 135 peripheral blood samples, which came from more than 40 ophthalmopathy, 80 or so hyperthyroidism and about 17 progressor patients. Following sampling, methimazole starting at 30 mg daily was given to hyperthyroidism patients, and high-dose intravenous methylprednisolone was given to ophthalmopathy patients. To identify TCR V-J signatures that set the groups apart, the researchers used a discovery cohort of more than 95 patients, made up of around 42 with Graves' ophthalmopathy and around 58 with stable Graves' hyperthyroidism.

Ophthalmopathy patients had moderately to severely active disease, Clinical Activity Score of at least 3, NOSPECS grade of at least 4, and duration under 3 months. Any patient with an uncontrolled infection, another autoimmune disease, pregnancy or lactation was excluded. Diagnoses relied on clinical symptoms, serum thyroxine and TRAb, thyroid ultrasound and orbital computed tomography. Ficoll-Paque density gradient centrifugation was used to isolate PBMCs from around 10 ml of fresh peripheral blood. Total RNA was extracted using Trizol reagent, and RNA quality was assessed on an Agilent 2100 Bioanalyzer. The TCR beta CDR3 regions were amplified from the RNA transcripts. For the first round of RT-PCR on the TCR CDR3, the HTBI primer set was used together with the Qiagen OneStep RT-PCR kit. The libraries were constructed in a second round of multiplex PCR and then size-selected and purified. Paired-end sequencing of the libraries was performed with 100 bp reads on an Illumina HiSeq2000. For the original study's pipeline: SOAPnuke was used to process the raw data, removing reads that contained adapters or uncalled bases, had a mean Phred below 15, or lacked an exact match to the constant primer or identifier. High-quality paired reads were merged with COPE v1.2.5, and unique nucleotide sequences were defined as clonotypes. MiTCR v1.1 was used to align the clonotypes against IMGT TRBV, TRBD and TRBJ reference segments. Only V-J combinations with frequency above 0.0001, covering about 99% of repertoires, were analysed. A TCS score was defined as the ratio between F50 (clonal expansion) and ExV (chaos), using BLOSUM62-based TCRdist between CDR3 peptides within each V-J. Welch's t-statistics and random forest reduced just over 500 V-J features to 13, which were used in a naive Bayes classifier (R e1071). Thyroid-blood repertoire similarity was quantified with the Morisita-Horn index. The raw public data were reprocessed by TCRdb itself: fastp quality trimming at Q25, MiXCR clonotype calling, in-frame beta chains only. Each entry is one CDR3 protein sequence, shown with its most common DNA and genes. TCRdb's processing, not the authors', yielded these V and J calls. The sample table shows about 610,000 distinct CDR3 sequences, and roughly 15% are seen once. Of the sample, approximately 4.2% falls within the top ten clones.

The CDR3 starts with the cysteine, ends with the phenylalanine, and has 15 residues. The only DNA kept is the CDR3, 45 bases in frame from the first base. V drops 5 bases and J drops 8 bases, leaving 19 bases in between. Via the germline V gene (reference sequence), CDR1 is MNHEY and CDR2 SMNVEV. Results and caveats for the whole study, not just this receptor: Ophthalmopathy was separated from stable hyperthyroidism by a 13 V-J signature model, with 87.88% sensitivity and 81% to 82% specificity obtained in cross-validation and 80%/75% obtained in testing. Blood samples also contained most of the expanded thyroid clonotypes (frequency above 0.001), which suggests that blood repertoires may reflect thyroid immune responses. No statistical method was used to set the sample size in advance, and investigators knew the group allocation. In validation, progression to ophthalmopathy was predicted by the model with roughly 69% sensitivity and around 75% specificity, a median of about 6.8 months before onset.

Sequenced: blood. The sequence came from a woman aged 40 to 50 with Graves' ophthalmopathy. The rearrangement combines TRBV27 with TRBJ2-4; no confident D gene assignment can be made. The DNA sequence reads TGTGCCAGCAGTCCCCCCTCTGGTGGTTTGGACATTCAGTACTTC. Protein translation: CASSPPSGGLDIQYF.